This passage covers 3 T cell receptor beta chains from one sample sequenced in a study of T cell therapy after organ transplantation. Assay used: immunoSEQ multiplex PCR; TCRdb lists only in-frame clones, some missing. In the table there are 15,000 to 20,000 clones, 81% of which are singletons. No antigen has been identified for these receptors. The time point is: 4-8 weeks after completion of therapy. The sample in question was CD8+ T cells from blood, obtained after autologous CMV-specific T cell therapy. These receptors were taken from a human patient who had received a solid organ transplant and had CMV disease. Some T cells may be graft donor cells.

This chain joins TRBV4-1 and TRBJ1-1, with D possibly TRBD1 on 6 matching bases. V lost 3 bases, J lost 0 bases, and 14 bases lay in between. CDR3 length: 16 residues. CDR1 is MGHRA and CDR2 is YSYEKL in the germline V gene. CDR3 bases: TGCGCCAGCAGCCACTTACGGACAGATATGAACACTGAAGCTTTCTTT. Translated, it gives CASSHLRTDMNTEAFF.

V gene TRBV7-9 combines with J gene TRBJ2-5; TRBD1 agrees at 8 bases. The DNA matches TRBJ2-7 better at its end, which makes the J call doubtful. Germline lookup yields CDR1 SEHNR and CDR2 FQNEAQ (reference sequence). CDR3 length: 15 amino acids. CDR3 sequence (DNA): TGTGCCAGCAGCTTAGGAGCAGGGGGCGTCTACGAGCAGTACTTC. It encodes CASSLGAGGVYEQYF.

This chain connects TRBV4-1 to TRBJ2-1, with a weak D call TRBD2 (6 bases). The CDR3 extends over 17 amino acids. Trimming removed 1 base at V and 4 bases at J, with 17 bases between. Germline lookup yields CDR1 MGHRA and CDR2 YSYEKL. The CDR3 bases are TGCGCCAGCAGCCAAGCCCTCGGGACTGGAGTTTACAATGAGCAGTTCTTC. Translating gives CASSQALGTGVYNEQFF.